The text below deals with one T cell receptor (beta chain). Antigen unknown. Every isolated RNA sample was fully reverse transcribed, so sequencing captured expressed TCRB transcripts. Some clones are missing from TCRdb's copy, which holds only in-frame ones; the method was immunoSEQ multiplex PCR. The sample contains some 350,000 clones, approximately 13% of which appear only once. The sample originates from a study of beta chain features in type 1 diabetes. Findings and caveats of the study: For Type 1 diabetes patients, all four CD4+ subsets carried TCRB CDR3s that were moderately but significantly shorter. cDNA sequencing could over-represent cells with high TCR expression. Still unanswered here is whether HLA type influences TCRB rearrangement.

Via CD45RO/CCR7/CD25/CD127/CD95/CD27, cells of the CD4+ naive, central memory, regulatory and stem cell-like memory subsets were sorted. Purity exceeded 95% in all sorted populations. CDR3 length: 13 residues. V was pared by 3 bases and J by 11 bases, with 16 bases between. Germline V gene data show CDR1 as SGHTA and CDR2 as FQGNSA. V gene TRBV7-2 combines with J gene TRBJ2-5; D is perhaps TRBD2 (6 bases). Source material: naive CD4+ T cells from blood. This TCR came from a woman aged 18-29 years with type 1 diabetes. The CDR3 loop reads CASSFEGSLAQYF. The CDR3 nucleotides are TGTGCCAGCAGCTTCGAGGGATCGCTAGCGCAGTACTTC.